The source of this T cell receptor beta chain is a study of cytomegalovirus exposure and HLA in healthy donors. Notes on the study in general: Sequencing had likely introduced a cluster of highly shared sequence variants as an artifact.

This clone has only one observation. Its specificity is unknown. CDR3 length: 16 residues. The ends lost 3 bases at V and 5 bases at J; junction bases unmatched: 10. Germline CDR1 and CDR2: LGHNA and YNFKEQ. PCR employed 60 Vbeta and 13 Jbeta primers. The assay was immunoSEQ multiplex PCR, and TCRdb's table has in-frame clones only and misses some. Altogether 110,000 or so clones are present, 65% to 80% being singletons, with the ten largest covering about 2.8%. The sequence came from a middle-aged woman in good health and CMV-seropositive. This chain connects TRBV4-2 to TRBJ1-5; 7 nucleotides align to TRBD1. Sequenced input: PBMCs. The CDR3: CASSQDLSRGHQPQHF. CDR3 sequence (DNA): TGTGCCAGCAGCCAGGACCTCTCTAGGGGGCATCAGCCCCAGCATTTT.